The 14 T cell receptor beta chains below were found in one sample sequenced in a study of blood T cell repertoires in COVID-19. The method was immunoSEQ multiplex PCR; TCRdb's version includes in-frame clones alone and lacks a portion of them. The table includes roughly 92,000 clones, 87% detected once. Sequencing used peripheral blood. The source is a human donor with acute or convalescent COVID-19. The donor label of this sample is uncertain.

This sequence joins TRBV7-2 and TRBJ1-2; D may be TRBD1 (6 bases). The length of the CDR3 is 15 residues. Germline CDR1 SGHTA, CDR2 FQGNSA. V was cut by 1 base and J by 3 bases, with 12 bases left in between. The CDR3 is CASSLVTGSHYGYTF. The CDR3 DNA follows: TGTGCCAGCAGCTTAGTTACAGGGAGCCACTATGGCTACACCTTC.

The chain combines TRBV5-1 with TRBJ2-7; 8 bases are a match to TRBD1. This CDR3 is built from 14 residues. After removal of 4 bases from V and 2 bases from J, the junction contained 5 bases not matched to a gene. The germline V gene encodes CDR1 SGHRS and CDR2 YFSETQ. CDR3: CASSGIQGAYEQYF. The CDR3 nucleotides are TGCGCCAGCAGCGGCATACAGGGGGCCTACGAGCAGTACTTC.

V and J are TRBV15 and TRBJ2-5, with D possibly matching TRBD1 (5 bases). Germline lookup yields CDR1 LNHNV and CDR2 YYDKDF (reference sequence). Trimming took 6 bases from V and 0 from J, leaving 14 bases between them. This CDR3 has 15 amino acids. The CDR3 DNA is TGTGCCACCAGTCGCCAGGGCCCGTACCAAGAGACCCAGTACTTC. It codes for CATSRQGPYQETQYF.

V is TRBV6-5 and J is TRBJ1-3; 8 positions agree with TRBD1. The germline gives CDR1 MNHEY, CDR2 SVGAGI. J gave up 6 bases and V 6 bases, and 10 bases lay outside the gene matches. This CDR3 has 15 amino acids. CDR3 loop: CASRGQGFNENTIYF. The DNA of the CDR3 is TGTGCCAGCAGAGGACAGGGTTTCAATGAAAACACCATATATTTT.

There are a few counts of this clone. The CDR3 bases are TGTGCCAGCTCATCGAGGACAGAGAACACTGAAGCTTTCTTT. Its protein is CASSSRTENTEAFF. V is TRBV18 and J is TRBJ1-1, with D tentatively TRBD1 (6 bases). This CDR3 is built from 14 residues. The germline V gene has CDR1 KGHSH and CDR2 LQKENI. V was clipped by 5 bases and J by 1 base, with 11 bases between them. The complete variable domain, with remaining parts taken from reference TRBV18 and TRBJ1-1, reads NAGVMQNPRHLVRRRGQEARLRCSPMKGHSHVYWYRQLPEEGLKFMVYLQKENIIDESGMPKERFSAEFPKEGPSILRIQQVVRGDSAAYFCASSSRTENTEAFFGQGTRLTVV.

CDR3: CASSRTGTSGQTQYF. CDR3 DNA: TGTGCCAGCAGTCGAACCGGGACTAGCGGTCAGACCCAGTACTTC. This rearrangement joins TRBV28 to TRBJ2-5; 11 bases are a match to TRBD2. The CDR3 has 15 amino acids. CDR1 is MDHEN and CDR2 is SYDVKM in the germline V gene. V shed 5 bases, J shed 6 bases, and the junction held 8 bases outside the gene matches.

This chain links TRBV7-2 with TRBJ2-7; 9 nucleotides match TRBD2. This CDR3 is 18 amino acids long. Germline V gene lookup returns CDR1 SGHTA and CDR2 FQGNSA. Losses at the gene ends were 3 bases for V and 0 bases for J; bases not matched to a gene: 12. CDR3: CASSFSTSGHPTSYEQYF. In DNA form, the CDR3 reads TGTGCCAGCAGCTTTTCAACTAGCGGGCATCCGACCTCCTACGAGCAGTACTTC.

This clone was counted a few times. J is TRBJ1-4 and V is TRBV5-4; possibly TRBD1 for D (5 bases). This CDR3 region has 16 residues. Per the germline V gene, CDR1 is SGHNT and CDR2 is YYREEE (reference sequence). Trimming removed 3 bases from V and 5 bases from J, with 17 bases in between. CDR3 in DNA: TGTGCCAGCAGCTCACCTCGGACGGGGGAAAATGAAAAACTGTTTTTT. This codes for CASSSPRTGENEKLFF.

V gene TRBV27 combines with J gene TRBJ1-2, with 8 bases aligning to TRBD1. The ends lost 4 bases at V and 6 bases at J; junction bases unmatched: 4. The CDR3 is made up of 13 amino acids. Germline V gives CDR1 MNHEY, CDR2 SMNVEV (reference sequence). The CDR3 nucleotides are TGTGCCAGCAGTTCGGACAGGGTACATGGCTACACCTTC. Translated: CASSSDRVHGYTF.

J is TRBJ2-1 and V is TRBV12-3 or TRBV12-4; D unresolved. The CDR3 sequence is 13 residues long. V lost 8 bases to trimming and J lost 3 bases, with 11 bases between them. CDR3 sequence (DNA): TGTGCCAGCGGCGTACAGTACTACAATGAGCAGTTCTTC. Protein product: CASGVQYYNEQFF.

The chain joins TRBV9 to TRBJ2-3; 9 bases agree with TRBD2. The germline V gene has CDR1 SGDLS and CDR2 YYNGEE. V was clipped by 2 bases and J by 8 bases; unmatched bases: 18. This CDR3 has 18 amino acids. CDR3 coding DNA: TGTGCCAGCAGCGTCCTCCGCGGGGGGGCCGGCAGCGTACCTACGCAGTATTTT. Its translation is CASSVLRGGAGSVPTQYF.

This chain uses TRBV11-2 with TRBJ2-7, with 7 bases matching TRBD1. The CDR3 is made up of 15 amino acids. Trimming took 1 base from V and 6 from J; bases not matched to a gene: 9. The germline V gene encodes CDR1 SGHAT and CDR2 FQNNGV. CDR3 region: CASSLGLTGSGEQYF. CDR3 DNA sequence: TGTGCCAGCAGCTTAGGGTTGACAGGGTCCGGCGAGCAGTACTTC.

As concerns this clone: At one of its ends the junction is not consistent with the germline gene, which may arise from a read error. The chain uses TRBV6-1 and TRBJ1-5, with a weak D call TRBD1 (6 bases). Looked up from germline, CDR1 is MNHNS and CDR2 is SASEGT. The CDR3 length is 15 residues. Here the CDR3 reads CASSEEWGRRQPQHF. The CDR3, as DNA: TGTGCCAGCAGCGAAGAGTGGGGGCGAAGACAGCCCCAGCATTTT.

The CDR3 region has the DNA TGTGCCAGCAGCCCTTATAATTCACCCCTCCACTTT. The encoded protein is CASSPYNSPLHF. V usage is TRBV3-1 (or the pseudogene TRBV3-2) and J usage is TRBJ1-6; D is ambiguous. CDR1 is LGHDT, CDR2 YNNKEL, per germline (reference sequence). The CDR3 has 12 amino acids. Trimming removed 4 bases from V and 4 bases from J, with 2 bases in between.